The present TCR beta chain was sequenced within a study of blood T cell repertoires in COVID-19. Across the whole study: Samples representing acute and convalescent COVID-19 were sourced from the United States, Italy and Spain. PBMCs, B-cell-depleted T cells, or T cells were the source of the cDNA or gDNA that made up the material.

As originally analysed: Reference gene primer amplification in the assay estimated nucleated cell counts. Measured with immunoSEQ multiplex PCR; TCRdb has only the in-frame clones, and not every one. The DNA gave D and trimming, while V, J and clone size come from that table. The data contain about 14,000 clones, 80% to 90% of them singletons. Trimming stripped 7 bases from V and 2 bases from J, with 11 bases between. This CDR3 is built from 13 residues. The germline V gene encodes CDR1 SEHNR and CDR2 FQNEAQ (reference sequence). The source is a human donor in a cohort sampled during active COVID-19. V gene TRBV7-9 combines with J gene TRBJ1-2, with TRBD1 as a possible D gene (5 bases). Input material: peripheral blood. CDR3 coding DNA: TGTGCCAGCACGCCGGCAGGGAACTATGGCTACACCTTC. Amino acid sequence: CASTPAGNYGYTF.